The 6 T cell receptor beta chains below come from one sample, sequenced in a study of T cell repertoires in cytomegalovirus infection. TCRdb processed the reads anew with MiXCR; each CDR3 protein has one entry. The data show 200,000 to 250,000 distinct CDR3 sequences, roughly 22% seen once. The sequencing input was CD8+ T cells from PBMCs. The receptors come from a human donor in good health (CMV status not recorded). Some clones in this sample may be carry-over from other donors' samples.

This clonotype came up many times. The chain has TRBV28 and TRBJ2-7, with 8 bases lining up with TRBD2. The CDR3 contains 18 residues. Looked up from germline, CDR1 is MDHEN and CDR2 is SYDVKM. The J segment lost 0 bases and the V segment lost 2 bases, leaving 12 bases of the junction unmatched. DNA for the CDR3: TGTGCCAGCAGTTTAGGTTTCGCGGGGGGTGCTAGCTCCTACGAGCAGTACTTC. This codes for CASSLGFAGGASSYEQYF.

In its sample, this clonotype was seen many times. The chain is built from TRBV27 and TRBJ1-1; D is unresolved. Germline V gene sequence: CDR1 MNHEY, CDR2 SMNVEV (reference sequence). The V gene lost 9 bases and the J gene lost 5 bases, with 19 bases spanning the gap. The CDR3 has 14 residues. CDR3 amino acids: CASHPAQAGTEAFF. CDR3 nucleotide sequence: TGTGCCAGTCATCCGGCGCAGGCCGGGACTGAAGCTTTCTTT.

The rearrangement joins TRBV19 to TRBJ2-3; tentative D call: TRBD2 (6 bases). Germline loops: CDR1 LNHDA, CDR2 SQIVND (reference sequence). Between the trimmed V and J ends, which lost 5 bases and 2 bases, there was a span of 20 bases. The CDR3 has 17 residues. The CDR3 is CASSEQGGGGVTDTQYF. For the CDR3, the DNA is TGTGCCAGTAGTGAGCAGGGAGGCGGAGGGGTCACAGATACGCAGTATTTT.

This clonotype was seen a few times. The rearrangement links TRBV6-5 to TRBJ1-4, with D possibly matching TRBD1 (5 bases). V lost 2 bases to trimming and J lost 5 bases, with 12 bases between them. Germline V CDR1 and CDR2: MNHEY, SVGAGI. The CDR3 sequence is 15 residues long. CDR3 protein: CASSYRQSFNEKLFF. The CDR3 DNA is TGTGCCAGCAGTTACAGACAGTCATTCAATGAAAAACTGTTTTTT.

This CDR3 reads CASSQEAAGAQETQYF. CDR3 in DNA: TGCGCCAGCAGCCAAGAAGCAGCGGGGGCCCAAGAGACCCAGTACTTC. The chain combines TRBV4-1 with TRBJ2-5, with 8 bases matching TRBD2. The CDR3 consists of 16 residues. CDR1 is MGHRA, CDR2 YSYEKL, per germline. Trimming at V came to 0 bases and at J to 1 base, leaving 4 bases not matched to a gene.

The chain recombines TRBV10-3 with TRBJ2-6, with D possibly TRBD2 on 5 matching bases. V was shortened by 11 bases and J by 0 bases, with 17 bases between the two germline ends. The CDR3 length is 16 residues. The V gene's germline CDR1 is ENHRY and CDR2 SYGVKD. The CDR3: CAAGQIAVSGANVLTF. CDR3 in DNA: TGTGCCGCGGGTCAGATAGCTGTCTCTGGGGCCAACGTCCTGACTTTC.